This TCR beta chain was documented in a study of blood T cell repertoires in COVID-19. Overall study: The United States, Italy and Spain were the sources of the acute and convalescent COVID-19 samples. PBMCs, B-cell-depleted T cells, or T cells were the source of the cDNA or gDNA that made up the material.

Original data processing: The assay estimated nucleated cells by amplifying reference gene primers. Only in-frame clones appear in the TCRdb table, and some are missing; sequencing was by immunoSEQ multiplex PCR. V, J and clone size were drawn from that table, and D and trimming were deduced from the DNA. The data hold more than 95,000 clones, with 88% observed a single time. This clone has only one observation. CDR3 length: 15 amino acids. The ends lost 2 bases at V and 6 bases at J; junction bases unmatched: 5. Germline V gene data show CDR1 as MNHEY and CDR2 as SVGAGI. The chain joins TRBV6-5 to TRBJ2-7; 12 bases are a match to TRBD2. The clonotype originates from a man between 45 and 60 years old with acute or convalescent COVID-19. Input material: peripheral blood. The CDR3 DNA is TGTGCCAGCAGTTACCAACCGGGACTAGCGGGCGAGCAGTACTTC. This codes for CASSYQPGLAGEQYF.